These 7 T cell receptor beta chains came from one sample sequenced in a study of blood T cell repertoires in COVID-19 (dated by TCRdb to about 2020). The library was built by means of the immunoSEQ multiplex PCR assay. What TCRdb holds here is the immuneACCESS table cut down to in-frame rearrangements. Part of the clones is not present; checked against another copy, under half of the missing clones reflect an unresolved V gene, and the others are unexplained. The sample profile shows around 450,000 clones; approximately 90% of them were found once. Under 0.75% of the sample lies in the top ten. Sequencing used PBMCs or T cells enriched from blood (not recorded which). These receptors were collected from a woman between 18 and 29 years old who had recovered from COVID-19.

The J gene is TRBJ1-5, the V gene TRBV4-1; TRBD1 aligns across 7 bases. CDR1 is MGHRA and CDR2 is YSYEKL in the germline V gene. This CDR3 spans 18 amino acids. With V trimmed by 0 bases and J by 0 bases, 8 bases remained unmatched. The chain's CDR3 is CASSQDKARGNSNQPQHF. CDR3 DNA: TGCGCCAGCAGCCAAGATAAAGCCAGGGGGAATAGCAATCAGCCCCAGCATTTT.

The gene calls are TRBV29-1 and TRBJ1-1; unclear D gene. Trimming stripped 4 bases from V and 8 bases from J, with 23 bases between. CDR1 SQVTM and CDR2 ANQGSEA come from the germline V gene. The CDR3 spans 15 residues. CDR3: CSVGTVKAGAVEAFF. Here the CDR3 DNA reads TGCAGCGTTGGGACGGTAAAGGCGGGAGCGGTGGAAGCTTTCTTT.

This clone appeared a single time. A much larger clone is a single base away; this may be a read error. CDR3 DNA: TGTGCCAGCAGCCCGACAGGGTACTATGGCTACACCTTC. Translating it yields CASSPTGYYGYTF. This rearrangement joins TRBV14 to TRBJ1-2, with 7 bases fitting TRBD1. CDR3 length: 13 residues. Germline V gene sequence: CDR1 SGHDN, CDR2 FVKESK. With 4 bases clipped from V and 3 bases from J, the junction kept 2 bases outside the gene matches.

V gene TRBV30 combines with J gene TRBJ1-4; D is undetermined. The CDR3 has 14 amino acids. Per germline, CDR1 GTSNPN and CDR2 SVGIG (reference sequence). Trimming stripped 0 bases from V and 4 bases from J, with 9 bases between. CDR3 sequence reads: CAWSVSGDNEKLFF. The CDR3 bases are TGTGCCTGGAGTGTGTCCGGAGATAATGAAAAACTGTTTTTT. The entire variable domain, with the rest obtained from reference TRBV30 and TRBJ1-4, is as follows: SQTIHQWPATLVQPVGSPLSLECTVEGTSNPNLYWYRQAAGRGLQLLFYSVGIGQISSEVPQNLSASRPQDRQFILSSKKLLLSDSGFYLCAWSVSGDNEKLFFGSGTQLSVL.

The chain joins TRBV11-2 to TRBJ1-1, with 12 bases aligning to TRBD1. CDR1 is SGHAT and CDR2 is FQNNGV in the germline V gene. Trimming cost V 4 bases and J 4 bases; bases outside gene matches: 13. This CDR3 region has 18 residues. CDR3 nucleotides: TGTGCCAGCAGCTCCCGGGACAGGGGGCGCGAGAAGGGCACTGAAGCTTTCTTT. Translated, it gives CASSSRDRGREKGTEAFF.

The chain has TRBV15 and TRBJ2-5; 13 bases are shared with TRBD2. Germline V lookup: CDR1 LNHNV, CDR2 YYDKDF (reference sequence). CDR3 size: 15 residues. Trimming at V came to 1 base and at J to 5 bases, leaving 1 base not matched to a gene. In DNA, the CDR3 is TGTGCCACCAGCAGAGGGGGACTAGCGGGGGAGACCCAGTACTTC. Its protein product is CATSRGGLAGETQYF.

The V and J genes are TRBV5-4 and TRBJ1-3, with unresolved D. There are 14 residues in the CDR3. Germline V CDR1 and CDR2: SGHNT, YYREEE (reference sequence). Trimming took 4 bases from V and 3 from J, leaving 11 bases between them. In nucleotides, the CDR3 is TGTGCCAGCAGCCCCGAGGTCCATGGAAACACCATATATTTT. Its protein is CASSPEVHGNTIYF.